The 3 T cell receptor beta chains listed next were all sequenced from one sample in a study of cytomegalovirus exposure and HLA in healthy donors. Researchers ran the PCR with 60 Vbeta and 13 Jbeta primers. Repertoires were generated with immunoSEQ multiplex PCR, while TCRdb's copy carries only in-frame clones and drops some. The sample includes 45,000 to 65,000 clones, approximately 86% of them seen just once. Sequenced material: PBMCs. These receptors all come from a young woman in good health and CMV-seronegative.

This clone was counted only a few times. In DNA form, the CDR3 reads TGCGCCAGCAGCTTGGGGGCGGCTAGCGGGACTCGGGTCTACGAGCAGTACTTC. Protein: CASSLGAASGTRVYEQYF. The chain carries TRBV5-1 and TRBJ2-7; 9 bases match TRBD2. The CDR3 is 18 amino acids. Germline CDR1 and CDR2: SGHRS and YFSETQ. The J segment lost 3 bases and the V segment lost 0 bases, leaving 13 bases of the junction unmatched.

The chain employs TRBV19 and TRBJ2-1; weak D call: TRBD2 (5 bases). The CDR3 is 11 residues long. V shed 8 bases and J shed 9 bases, with 11 bases lying between them. CDR1 is LNHDA, CDR2 SQIVND, per germline (reference sequence). As DNA, the CDR3 is TGTGCCAGTGTGTGGGCGGGTGAGCAGTTCTTC. Protein sequence: CASVWAGEQFF.

The chain has TRBV6-5 and TRBJ1-1; 8 bases align to TRBD1. The CDR3 runs to 16 residues. The V gene's germline CDR1 is MNHEY and CDR2 SVGAGI. After removal of 4 bases from V and 5 bases from J, the junction contained 12 bases not matched to a gene. The chain's CDR3 is CASSSDRGPRGTEAFF. The CDR3 DNA is TGTGCCAGCAGTTCTGACAGGGGACCGAGAGGTACTGAAGCTTTCTTT.